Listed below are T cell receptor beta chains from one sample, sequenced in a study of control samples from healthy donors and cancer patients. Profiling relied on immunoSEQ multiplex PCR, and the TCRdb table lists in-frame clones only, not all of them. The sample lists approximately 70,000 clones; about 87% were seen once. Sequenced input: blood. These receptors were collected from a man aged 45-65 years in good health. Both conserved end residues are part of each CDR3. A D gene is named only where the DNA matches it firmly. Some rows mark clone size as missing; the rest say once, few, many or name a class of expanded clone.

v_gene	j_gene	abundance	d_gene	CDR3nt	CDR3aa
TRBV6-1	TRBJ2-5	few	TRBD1	TGTGCCAGCAGTGAATTTCGGACAGGGTTTGGGGAGACCCAGTACTTC	CASSEFRTGFGETQYF
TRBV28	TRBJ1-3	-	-	TGTGCCAGCAGTTTCTCGGGGGTATCTGGAAACACCATATATTTT	CASSFSGVSGNTIYF
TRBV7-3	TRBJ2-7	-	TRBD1	TGTGCCAGCAGCCCCGGGGACAGCTTTAGCGAGCAGTACTTC	CASSPGDSFSEQYF
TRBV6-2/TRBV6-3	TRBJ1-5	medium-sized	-	TGTGCCAGCAGTTCTGTTCATTCGTCTAGCAATCAGCCCCAGCATTTT	CASSSVHSSSNQPQHF
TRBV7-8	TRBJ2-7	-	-	TGTGCCAGCAGCTTTAGCGACTACGAGCAGTACTTC	CASSFSDYEQYF
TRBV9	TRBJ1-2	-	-	TGTGCCAGCAGCGTAGCTCTGCAGGGTGGAGGCTACACCTTC	CASSVALQGGGYTF
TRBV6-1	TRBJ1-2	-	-	TGTGCCAGCAGTGAAGTGGAGAGGGGAGGAGGGAGCTACACCTTC	CASSEVERGGGSYTF
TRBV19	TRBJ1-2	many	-	TGTGCCAGTAGTACGCCGCTCCCTCCGGGAGGCTATGGCTACACCTTC	CASSTPLPPGGYGYTF
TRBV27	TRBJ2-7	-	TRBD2	TGTGCCAGCCGGACTAGCGGGAGAAAATACGAGCAGTACTTC	CASRTSGRKYEQYF
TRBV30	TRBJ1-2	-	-	TGTGCCTGGAAACACAGGGGCTACACCTTC	CAWKHRGYTF
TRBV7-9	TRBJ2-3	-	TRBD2	TGTGCCAGCAGCAACCTACTAGCGGGGGGGCAAGATACGCAGTATTTT	CASSNLLAGGQDTQYF
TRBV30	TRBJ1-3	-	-	TGTGCCTGGAGTTTTACCTCTGGAAACACCATATATTTT	CAWSFTSGNTIYF
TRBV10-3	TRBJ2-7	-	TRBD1	TGTGCCATCAGCGGGACAGACTACGAGCAGTACTTC	CAISGTDYEQYF
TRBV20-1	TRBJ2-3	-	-	TGCAGTGCTAGCCGTGGAGATACGCAGTATTTT	CSASRGDTQYF
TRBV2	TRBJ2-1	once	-	TGTGCCAGCAACTTAGTTTCGACCTACAATGAGCAGTTCTTC	CASNLVSTYNEQFF
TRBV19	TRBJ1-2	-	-	TGTGCCAGTAGAGTACCCGGCTATGGCTACACCTTC	CASRVPGYGYTF
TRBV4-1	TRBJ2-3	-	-	TGCGCCAGCATGAAGGTAGGCACAGATACGCAGTATTTT	CASMKVGTDTQYF
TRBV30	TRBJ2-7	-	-	TGTGCCTGGAGGAAACAGGGTGTCCCCTACGAGCAGTACTTC	CAWRKQGVPYEQYF
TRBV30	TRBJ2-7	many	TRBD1	TGTGCCTGGAACTGGGACAGCTTCTACGAGCAGTACTTC	CAWNWDSFYEQYF
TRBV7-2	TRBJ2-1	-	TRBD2	TGTGCCAGCAGCTCAAACCCCCTACTAGCGGGGGTACTCTACAATGAGCAGTTCTTC	CASSSNPLLAGVLYNEQFF
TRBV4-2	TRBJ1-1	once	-	TGTGCCAGCAGCCCACTACGAGGCACTGAAGCTTTCTTT	CASSPLRGTEAFF
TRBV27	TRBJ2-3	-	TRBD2	TGTGCCAGCAGTTTGCTTACTAGCGGGGGAATTAGCACAGATACGCAGTATTTT	CASSLLTSGGISTDTQYF
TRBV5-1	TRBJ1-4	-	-	TGCGCCAGCAGCTTACAGGGACCTAATGAAAAACTGTTTTTT	CASSLQGPNEKLFF
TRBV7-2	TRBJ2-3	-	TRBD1	TGTGCCAGCAGCTTAGGTGGACAGGGGATAGATACGCAGTATTTT	CASSLGGQGIDTQYF
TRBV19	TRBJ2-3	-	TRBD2	TGTGCCAGTAGTTTCCGAGCGGGAGTAGTAAAAGATACGCAGTATTTT	CASSFRAGVVKDTQYF
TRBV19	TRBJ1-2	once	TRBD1	TGTGCCAGTAGTTTCCCCGGGACAGGGTACGTCCACGGCTACACCTTC	CASSFPGTGYVHGYTF
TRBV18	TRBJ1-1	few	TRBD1	TGTGCCAGCTCACCAGTTATAGGGGACAGTTTTAGTGAAGCTTTCTTT	CASSPVIGDSFSEAFF
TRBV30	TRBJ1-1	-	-	TGTGCCTCCTCTGAGTTCGACACTGAAGCTTTCTTT	CASSEFDTEAFF
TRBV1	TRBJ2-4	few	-	TGCACCAGCAGCCAAGAACGAGCCCCACGGGACAGGGCGATGAGAGGGGCCAAAAACATTCAGTACTTC	CTSSQERAPRDRAMRGAKNIQYF
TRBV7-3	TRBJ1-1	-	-	TGTGCCAGCAGCTTAACTTCGGCCCCCACAACCCCGGCTTTCTTT	CASSLTSAPTTPAFF
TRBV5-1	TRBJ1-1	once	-	TGCGCCAGCAGCTCCGTCGAAGAGGGGGAAACTGAAGCTTTCTTT	CASSSVEEGETEAFF
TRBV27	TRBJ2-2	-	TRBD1	TGTGCCAGCAGTTTAAGCGGACAGGGATTAGTCGGGGAGCTGTTTTTT	CASSLSGQGLVGELFF
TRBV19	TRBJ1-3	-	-	TGTGCCAGTACTAGGGGGGGGTCTGGAAACACCATATATTTT	CASTRGGSGNTIYF
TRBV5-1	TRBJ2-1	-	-	TGCGCCAGCAGCCCGATGGACAGCTCCTACAATGAGCAGTTCTTC	CASSPMDSSYNEQFF
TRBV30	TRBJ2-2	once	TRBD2	TGTGCCTGGAGTGTACTAGCGGGGGGGCCGAACACCGGGGAGCTGTTTTTT	CAWSVLAGGPNTGELFF
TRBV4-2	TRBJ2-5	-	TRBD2	TGTGCCAGCAGCCAAGGCCTAGCGGGGTGGCAAGAGACCCAGTACTTC	CASSQGLAGWQETQYF
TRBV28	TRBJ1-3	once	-	TGTGCCAGCAGTTTGGGGAGTCTCTCTGGAAACACCATATATTTT	CASSLGSLSGNTIYF
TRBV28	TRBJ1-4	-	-	TGTGCCAGCAGTTTCTCTGCGGGGTCAAAAAATGAAAAACTGTTTTTT	CASSFSAGSKNEKLFF
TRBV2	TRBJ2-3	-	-	TGTGCCACCGACAGGTATACGCAGTATTTT	CATDRYTQYF
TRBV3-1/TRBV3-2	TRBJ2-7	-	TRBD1	TGTGCCAGCAGCCACAGGGGGTTCGACGAGCAGTACTTC	CASSHRGFDEQYF
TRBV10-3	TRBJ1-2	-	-	TGTGCCATCAGTGAGTCGAGGGTCGTCGACTATGGCTACACCTTC	CAISESRVVDYGYTF
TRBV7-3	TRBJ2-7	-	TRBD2	TGTGCCAGCAGCCTTAGCGGGGATTACGAGCAGTACTTC	CASSLSGDYEQYF
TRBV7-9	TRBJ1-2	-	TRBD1	TGTGCCAGCAGCATCTACGGCGGACAGGGAGTTGGGAACTATGGCTACACCTTC	CASSIYGGQGVGNYGYTF
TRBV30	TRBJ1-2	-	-	TGTGCCTGGAGTGGTGGGGGGGCCGGTGGCTACACCTTC	CAWSGGGAGGYTF